A selection of T cell receptor beta chains follows, all from one sample in a study of shared clonotypes between healthy human individuals. Sequencing used immunoSEQ multiplex PCR; TCRdb keeps in-frame clones, though not all of them. The data contain roughly 2.5 million clones, roughly nine tenths of them singletons. The sequenced material came from naive CD4+ T cells sorted from blood. These TCRs come from a man between 18 and 29 years old in good health. The CDR3 runs from the conserved cysteine through the conserved F or W. Each record gives: V gene, D gene, clone size, J gene, CDR3 protein, CDR3 DNA. D genes are given only for firm matches. Rows give clone size only sometimes, using once, few, many, or a class for an expanded clone.

>TRBV5-1|NA|NA|TRBJ1-1
CASSLITGSWNTEAFF
TGCGCCAGCAGCCTCATTACAGGGTCATGGAACACTGAAGCTTTCTTT
>TRBV12-5|NA|NA|TRBJ2-3
CASGLSAVADTQYF
TGTGCTAGTGGTCTCTCGGCTGTCGCAGATACGCAGTATTTT
>TRBV5-1|TRBD1|NA|TRBJ2-5
CASSTGTAQETQYF
TGCGCCAGCAGCACGGGGACAGCCCAAGAGACCCAGTACTTC
>TRBV5-1|TRBD1|NA|TRBJ1-3
CASSLLGDRSSGNTIYF
TGCGCCAGCAGCTTGTTAGGGGACAGGAGCTCTGGAAACACCATATATTTT
>TRBV7-2|NA|NA|TRBJ2-7
CASSLYTGVGYEQYF
TGTGCCAGCAGCTTATATACGGGAGTCGGCTACGAGCAGTACTTC
>TRBV18|NA|NA|TRBJ1-6
CASSPGTPGSSYNSPLHF
TGTGCCAGCTCGCCTGGGACACCCGGGAGCTCCTATAATTCACCCCTCCACTTT
>TRBV5-1|NA|NA|TRBJ2-3
CASSLGGTPLQDTQYF
TGCGCCAGCAGCTTGGGCGGGACCCCTTTGCAAGATACGCAGTATTTT
>TRBV11-2|TRBD2|NA|TRBJ2-5
CASSLSSGGPRETQYF
TGTGCCAGCAGCTTAAGTAGCGGGGGCCCTAGGGAGACCCAGTACTTC
>TRBV4-1|NA|NA|TRBJ2-3
CASSQASDDTDTQYF
TGCGCCAGCAGCCAAGCCTCCGACGACACAGATACGCAGTATTTT
>TRBV2|TRBD2|NA|TRBJ2-1
CASRSGGSYNEQFF
TGTGCCAGCAGGTCGGGGGGCTCCTACAATGAGCAGTTCTTC
>TRBV5-1|TRBD1|NA|TRBJ1-6
CASSLGQGNNSPLHF
TGCGCCAGCAGCTTGGGACAGGGAAATAATTCACCCCTCCACTTT
>TRBV5-4|NA|few|TRBJ1-6
CASSLGGSNSPLHF
TGTGCCAGCAGCTTGGGAGGGAGTAATTCACCCCTCCACTTT
>TRBV25-1|NA|NA|TRBJ1-1
CASSLMNTEAFF
TGTGCCAGCAGTTTGATGAACACTGAAGCTTTCTTT
>TRBV7-9|TRBD1|NA|TRBJ2-7
CASSLPGTGNEQYF
TGTGCCAGCAGCTTACCCGGGACAGGGAACGAGCAGTACTTC
>TRBV2|TRBD1|few|TRBJ1-3
CASSVRQGMIAGNTIYF
TGTGCCAGCAGTGTACGACAGGGTATGATTGCTGGAAACACCATATATTTT
>TRBV4-3|TRBD2|NA|TRBJ2-3
CASSQALAGGTDTQYF
TGCGCCAGCAGCCAGGCACTAGCGGGAGGCACAGATACGCAGTATTTT
>TRBV12-5|NA|NA|TRBJ1-5
CASGLVDGQPQHF
TGTGCTAGTGGTTTGGTGGACGGCCAGCCCCAGCATTTT
>TRBV7-2|TRBD2|NA|TRBJ2-2
CASSLALLAGVSGELFF
TGTGCCAGCAGCTTAGCGCTCCTAGCGGGAGTTTCCGGGGAGCTGTTTTTT
>TRBV19|TRBD2|NA|TRBJ2-3
CASSIGTSGSNTQYF
TGTGCCAGTAGTATCGGGACTAGCGGGAGTAATACGCAGTATTTT
>TRBV19|NA|NA|TRBJ1-4
CASSRGQREKLFF
TGTGCCAGTTCCCGGGGGCAGCGGGAAAAACTGTTTTTT
>TRBV5-1|NA|once|TRBJ2-6
CASSFPIQKTGGISGANVLTF
TGCGCCAGCAGCTTCCCTATCCAAAAGACAGGTGGGATCTCTGGGGCCAACGTCCTGACTTTC
>TRBV5-1|NA|NA|TRBJ2-1
CASSLEYQDNEQFF
TGCGCCAGCAGCTTGGAATACCAGGATAATGAGCAGTTCTTC
>TRBV11-2|NA|NA|TRBJ1-2
CASSGQPAYGYTF
TGTGCCAGCAGCGGACAGCCAGCTTATGGCTACACCTTC
>TRBV5-1|NA|NA|TRBJ1-1
CASSEQDLNTEAFF
TGCGCCAGCAGCGAACAGGACTTGAACACTGAAGCTTTCTTT
>TRBV29-1|TRBD1|NA|TRBJ2-5
CSVVHRGLQETQYF
TGCAGCGTTGTCCACAGGGGGCTCCAAGAGACCCAGTACTTC
>TRBV6-6|NA|NA|TRBJ2-5
CASSYSRGSGWETQYF
TGTGCCAGCAGTTACTCGAGAGGGTCAGGGTGGGAGACCCAGTACTTC
>TRBV29-1|TRBD2|NA|TRBJ2-3
CSVRVGAGGSWDTQYF
TGCAGCGTTAGGGTGGGAGCGGGGGGAAGTTGGGATACGCAGTATTTT
>TRBV5-1|TRBD1|NA|TRBJ2-7
CASSLSDRGNEQYF
TGCGCCAGCAGCTTATCAGACAGGGGGAACGAGCAGTACTTC
>TRBV6-6|NA|NA|TRBJ2-1
CASNGSKGTFF
TGTGCCAGCAATGGAAGCAAGGGCACTTTCTTC
>TRBV6-5|TRBD2|NA|TRBJ2-5
CASSYYRLAGQETQYF
TGTGCCAGCAGTTACTACCGACTAGCGGGACAGGAGACCCAGTACTTC
>TRBV19|NA|NA|TRBJ1-2
CASRTTTGDNYGYTF
TGTGCCAGCCGGACGACGACAGGTGATAACTATGGCTACACCTTC
>TRBV19|TRBD2|NA|TRBJ2-7
CASSRPKDRGLAGSYEQYF
TGTGCCAGTAGTCGGCCAAAGGACAGGGGACTAGCGGGCTCCTACGAGCAGTACTTC
>TRBV6-8|TRBD2|NA|TRBJ2-7
CASKIAGGSSYEQYF
TGTGCCAGCAAGATAGCGGGAGGGTCTTCCTACGAGCAGTACTTC
>TRBV2|NA|NA|TRBJ2-7
CASRKGAKYEQYF
TGTGCCAGCAGAAAGGGAGCGAAATACGAGCAGTACTTC
>TRBV18|TRBD1|NA|TRBJ1-5
CASSSLQGAGGNQPQHF
TGTGCCAGCTCAAGCCTTCAGGGGGCGGGTGGCAATCAGCCCCAGCATTTT
>TRBV19|NA|NA|TRBJ1-1
CASSISGMNTEAFF
TGTGCCAGTAGTATATCGGGGATGAACACTGAAGCTTTCTTT
>TRBV19|NA|once|TRBJ1-1
CASSMDSDRGFPNTEAFF
TGTGCCAGTAGTATGGACAGTGATCGGGGTTTTCCGAACACTGAAGCTTTCTTT